This is a list of T cell receptor beta chains from one sample in a study of blood T cell repertoires in COVID-19. Produced via immunoSEQ multiplex PCR; TCRdb's table is partial and in-frame only. This sample has 100,000 or so clones; approximately 92% occur once, and the top ten carry 6.3%. Sequenced: peripheral blood. These receptors were taken from a woman between 55 and 75 years old with active COVID-19. CDR3s include the opening cysteine and the closing phenylalanine or tryptophan.

>TRBJ1-2|TRBV13
CASSLGRRNNYGYTF
>TRBJ2-7|TRBV18
CASSPGLAGAYEQYF
>TRBJ1-3|TRBV28
CASNHLRDSGNTIYF
>TRBJ2-2|TRBV15
CATSFPGQGKGNTGELFF
>TRBJ2-7|TRBV12-3/TRBV12-4
CASSRGEVYEQYF
>TRBJ2-6|TRBV19
CASSTTGSGANVLTF
>TRBJ1-5|TRBV6-5
CASEEFGNQPQHF
>TRBJ1-3|TRBV19
CATGDRGRGNTIYF
>TRBJ2-7|TRBV4-3
CASSQGQGVEYEQYF
>TRBJ2-6|TRBV5-1
CASSLESAGANVLTF
>TRBJ1-2|TRBV7-2
CASSLGPYYGYTF
>TRBJ1-5|TRBV28
CASTSRTRVQPQHF
>TRBJ1-5|TRBV6-2/TRBV6-3
CASSQGGPTIAQHF
>TRBJ2-1|TRBV11-2
CASSLESTSRYEQFF
>TRBJ1-1|TRBV19
CASSRARQGATSEAFF
>TRBJ2-7|TRBV7-8
CASSTDRVRLYEQYF
>TRBJ1-5|TRBV19
CASTPGQGRSNQPQHF
>TRBJ1-1|TRBV30
CACRDMNTEAFF
>TRBJ2-3|TRBV5-4
CASSLSRPGGIDTQYF
>TRBJ1-6|TRBV5-1
CASSSPPGQYNSPLHF
>TRBJ2-2|TRBV7-2
CASSFLSTASGAPTGELFF
>TRBJ1-6|TRBV4-3
CASSARQGGDSPLHF
>TRBJ2-5|TRBV7-2
CASGVGRQGILETQYF
>TRBJ2-3|TRBV14
CASSQLGKGSTDTQYF
>TRBJ1-3|TRBV5-6
CASSPQPTVSGNTIYF
>TRBJ2-7|TRBV18
CASSPGAGGMREQYF
>TRBJ2-5|TRBV5-4
CASSSRTGERQETQYF
>TRBJ1-4|TRBV27
CASSLFGVRGNGDNEKLFF
>TRBJ2-7|TRBV5-1
CASSLGQYVGAEQYF
>TRBJ2-1|TRBV19
CASSIGQGAYEQFF
>TRBJ1-2|TRBV6-6
CASSQDSNYGYTF